These T cell receptor beta chains were read from a single sample in a study of blood T cell repertoires in COVID-19. Clones were sequenced by immunoSEQ multiplex PCR, and TCRdb holds only the in-frame ones, with some missing. The sample lists about 180,000 clones; roughly 87% were seen once. The sample taken for sequencing was PBMCs or T cells enriched from blood (not recorded which). The receptor source for this set is a woman in her thirties or forties with acute COVID-19. Both conserved end residues are part of each CDR3. The D gene is left open where the match is weak. Where a row states a size, it is once, few, many or the class of an expanded clone; other rows omit it.

clone_size: .; j_call: TRBJ2-1; d_call: .; v_call: TRBV28; cdr3_nt: TGTGCCAGCAAAACAGCCCTCCTCATCTCCTACAATGAGCAGTTCTTC; cdr3_aa: CASKTALLISYNEQFF
clone_size: .; j_call: TRBJ2-1; d_call: TRBD2; v_call: TRBV5-6; cdr3_nt: TGTGCCAGCAGTTCCGGGACTAGCGGGGACAATGAGCAGTTCTTC; cdr3_aa: CASSSGTSGDNEQFF
clone_size: .; j_call: TRBJ1-6; d_call: .; v_call: TRBV28; cdr3_nt: TGTGCCAGCAGTACCTGGGGAGAGGATTCACCCCTCCACTTT; cdr3_aa: CASSTWGEDSPLHF
clone_size: .; j_call: TRBJ1-5; d_call: TRBD1; v_call: TRBV19; cdr3_nt: TGTGCCAGTAGTGCGACAGGGGGTGAACAGCCCCAGCATTTT; cdr3_aa: CASSATGGEQPQHF
clone_size: .; j_call: TRBJ1-5; d_call: .; v_call: TRBV12-3/TRBV12-4; cdr3_nt: TGTGCCAGCAGTTCCCAGGGAAATCAGCCCCAGCATTTT; cdr3_aa: CASSSQGNQPQHF
clone_size: .; j_call: TRBJ2-7; d_call: TRBD2; v_call: TRBV19; cdr3_nt: TGTGCCAGTAGTAGAACTAGCGGGTACGAGCAGTACTTC; cdr3_aa: CASSRTSGYEQYF
clone_size: .; j_call: TRBJ1-5; d_call: TRBD1; v_call: TRBV2; cdr3_nt: TGTGCCAGCAGTGACTTTCTAGGGGGCAAGCAGCCCCAGCATTTT; cdr3_aa: CASSDFLGGKQPQHF
clone_size: .; j_call: TRBJ1-1; d_call: .; v_call: TRBV10-3; cdr3_nt: TGTGCCATCAGTGATTGGCAAGAGAACACTGAAGCTTTCTTT; cdr3_aa: CAISDWQENTEAFF
clone_size: .; j_call: TRBJ1-5; d_call: .; v_call: TRBV7-2; cdr3_nt: TGTGCCAGCAGCTTAGGAGGAAATAGCAATCAGCCCCAGCATTTT; cdr3_aa: CASSLGGNSNQPQHF
clone_size: .; j_call: TRBJ2-1; d_call: TRBD2; v_call: TRBV10-3; cdr3_nt: TGTGCCATCGGGGCGGGGGGGCCCTATGAGCAGTTCTTC; cdr3_aa: CAIGAGGPYEQFF
clone_size: .; j_call: TRBJ2-1; d_call: TRBD2; v_call: TRBV7-2; cdr3_nt: TGTGCCAGCAGCTTAGCCCCTTCCGGGGGGGCAAGTGAGCAGTTCTTC; cdr3_aa: CASSLAPSGGASEQFF
clone_size: .; j_call: TRBJ2-5; d_call: .; v_call: TRBV19; cdr3_nt: TGTGCCAGTAGTATAGGCACAGGCCAAAGGGGCGAGACCCAGTACTTC; cdr3_aa: CASSIGTGQRGETQYF
clone_size: .; j_call: TRBJ2-1; d_call: .; v_call: TRBV28; cdr3_nt: TGTGCCAGCAGCCCAGGGGAGACAGCAATCCCTATGAATGAGCAGTTCTTC; cdr3_aa: CASSPGETAIPMNEQFF
clone_size: .; j_call: TRBJ2-5; d_call: TRBD1; v_call: TRBV7-9; cdr3_nt: TGTGCCAGCAGCCCTACCTGGGGACAGAAGGAAGAGACCCAGTACTTC; cdr3_aa: CASSPTWGQKEETQYF
clone_size: .; j_call: TRBJ1-1; d_call: .; v_call: TRBV27; cdr3_nt: TGTGCCAGCAGTTTAATCAGGGTACGGGGGTCCACTGAAGCTTTCTTT; cdr3_aa: CASSLIRVRGSTEAFF
clone_size: once; j_call: TRBJ1-2; d_call: .; v_call: TRBV29-1; cdr3_nt: TGCAGCGTTAAGACAGAACTTAACTATGGCTACACCTTC; cdr3_aa: CSVKTELNYGYTF
clone_size: .; j_call: TRBJ1-2; d_call: TRBD1; v_call: TRBV5-1; cdr3_nt: TGCGCCAGCAGCTTCGGACAGGGGAAAGGCTACACCTTC; cdr3_aa: CASSFGQGKGYTF
clone_size: .; j_call: TRBJ1-3; d_call: .; v_call: TRBV9; cdr3_nt: TGTGCCAGCAGCGTAGCAGGGTCTGGAAACACCATATATTTT; cdr3_aa: CASSVAGSGNTIYF
clone_size: once; j_call: TRBJ2-5; d_call: .; v_call: TRBV21-1; cdr3_nt: TGTGCCAGCAGCAAAGTAATTACTAGCGGGAGGGCCCATTTTATGGAGACCCAGTACTTC; cdr3_aa: CASSKVITSGRAHFMETQYF
clone_size: .; j_call: TRBJ2-5; d_call: .; v_call: TRBV6-2/TRBV6-3; cdr3_nt: TGTGCCAGCAGCCGCACAGGGACGGGCGAGGTAGGGACCCAGTACTTC; cdr3_aa: CASSRTGTGEVGTQYF
clone_size: .; j_call: TRBJ1-5; d_call: .; v_call: TRBV30; cdr3_nt: TGTGCCTGGAGTGTACGAGGCAATCAGCCCCAGCATTTT; cdr3_aa: CAWSVRGNQPQHF
clone_size: .; j_call: TRBJ2-7; d_call: TRBD2; v_call: TRBV6-5; cdr3_nt: TGTGCCAGCAGTTGGACTAGCGGCTACGAGCAGTACTTC; cdr3_aa: CASSWTSGYEQYF
clone_size: .; j_call: TRBJ2-1; d_call: TRBD2; v_call: TRBV6-5; cdr3_nt: TGTGCCAGCAGCCTACTAGCGGGAGGGTACAATGAGCAGTTCTTC; cdr3_aa: CASSLLAGGYNEQFF
clone_size: .; j_call: TRBJ1-1; d_call: .; v_call: TRBV30; cdr3_nt: TGTGCCTGGAGTGAACAGGTTTTAATAACTGAAGCTTTCTTT; cdr3_aa: CAWSEQVLITEAFF
clone_size: .; j_call: TRBJ2-1; d_call: TRBD2; v_call: TRBV7-3; cdr3_nt: TGTGCCAGCAGCTTCTCTAGCGGGGGGACCAATGAGCAGTTCTTC; cdr3_aa: CASSFSSGGTNEQFF
clone_size: .; j_call: TRBJ1-1; d_call: .; v_call: TRBV6-4; cdr3_nt: TGTGCCAGCTTGGAGGGGGGGGTAAGTGAAGCTTTCTTT; cdr3_aa: CASLEGGVSEAFF
clone_size: once; j_call: TRBJ2-5; d_call: .; v_call: TRBV23-1; cdr3_nt: TGCGCCAGCAGTCAAGTCGTGGTGAGGCAAGAGACCCAGTACTTC; cdr3_aa: CASSQVVVRQETQYF
clone_size: few; j_call: TRBJ2-7; d_call: TRBD2; v_call: TRBV6-6; cdr3_nt: TGTGCCAGCAGTCAGCCCCGTCCTAGCGGGAGGGAATCCGAGCAGTACTTC; cdr3_aa: CASSQPRPSGRESEQYF
clone_size: .; j_call: TRBJ1-1; d_call: .; v_call: TRBV5-1; cdr3_nt: TGCGCCAGCAGCTTGACCGGGGGAGACACTGAAGCTTTCTTT; cdr3_aa: CASSLTGGDTEAFF
clone_size: once; j_call: TRBJ2-1; d_call: TRBD1; v_call: TRBV24-1; cdr3_nt: TGTGCCACCAGTGATTTGGGGGCGAACAGGGGGCGGCACAATGAGCAGTTCTTC; cdr3_aa: CATSDLGANRGRHNEQFF